This T cell receptor beta chain came from a study of blood T cells in healthy people across ages. Regarding the study as a whole: A strong correlation between TCR beta diversity and naive T cell percentage was seen.

CDR3 length: 15 amino acids. V shed 1 base, J shed 7 bases, and the junction held 4 bases outside the gene matches. Donors gave around 10 milliliters of peripheral blood apiece. Worth noting for this clonotype: What it recognizes is unknown.

Then a second PCR, running roughly 7 to 11 cycles, was carried out with a sample-barcoded 5' primer and a J-beta primer mix. Any given sample supplied a minimum of 2.5 million CDR3-containing paired-end reads. Each CDR3 protein is one row after TCRdb ran MiXCR on the 5' RACE reads. This sample has some 930,000 distinct CDR3 sequences, with about 29% found just once. The sample also formed part of further work on T cells of mothers and their children. That work states: Overlap measured in related mother-child pairs was slightly, non-significantly higher than in unrelated pairs.

The specimen was blood. The rearrangement uses TRBV12-3 or TRBV12-4 and TRBJ1-4; 9 nucleotides match TRBD1. This sequence originates from a woman aged 35 to 49 in good health. In DNA, the CDR3 is TGTGCCAGCAGTTTAGGGACAGGGGCGGGTGAAAAACTGTTTTTT. Protein sequence: CASSLGTGAGEKLFF.